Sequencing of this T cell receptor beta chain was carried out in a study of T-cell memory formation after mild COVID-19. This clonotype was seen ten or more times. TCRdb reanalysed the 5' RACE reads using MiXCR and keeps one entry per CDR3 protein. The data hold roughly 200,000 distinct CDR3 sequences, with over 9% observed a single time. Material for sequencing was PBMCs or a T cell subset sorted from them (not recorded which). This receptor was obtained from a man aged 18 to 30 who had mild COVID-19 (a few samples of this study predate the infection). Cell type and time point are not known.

The CDR3 sequence is CASSLAPQGANTEAFF. DNA of the CDR3: TGCGCCAGCAGCTTGGCCCCACAGGGGGCTAACACTGAAGCTTTCTTT. This chain links TRBV5-1 with TRBJ1-1; 9 bases align to TRBD1. From germline, CDR1 is SGHRS and CDR2 YFSETQ. This CDR3 contains 16 residues. V dropped 0 bases and J dropped 2; count of bases not matched to a gene: 5. Supplemented by reference TRBV5-1 and TRBJ1-1, the full variable domain reads KAGVTQTPRYLIKTRGQQVTLSCSPISGHRSVSWYQQTPGQGLQFLFEYFSETQRNKGNFPGRFSGRQFSNSRSEMNVSTLELGDSALYLCASSLAPQGANTEAFFGQGTRLTVV.